The T cell receptor beta chain described here comes from a study of radiation and T cells in renal cell carcinoma. Turning to this clone: Its antigen is not known.

General study results and limits: Top tumor clonotypes rose in blood 2 weeks post-radiation, then contracted.

Measured with immunoSEQ multiplex PCR; TCRdb has only the in-frame clones, and not every one. Seen here are around 120,000 clones, approximately 78% observed once, and the top ten hold approximately 2%. Time point given: blood 2 weeks post-SBRT. Treatment noted: 15 Gy SBRT to primary tumor, nephrectomy 4 weeks later. Blood was sampled at baseline, 2 weeks and 4 weeks after SBRT. The trim removed 4 bases at V and 4 bases at J, leaving 7 bases unmatched. The CDR3 is made up of 16 amino acids. Looked up from germline, CDR1 is MNHNS and CDR2 is SASEGT. V usage is TRBV6-1 and J usage is TRBJ2-2; TRBD1 matches 9 bases. Sequencing was performed on blood, taken from a patient whose treatment included radiotherapy and nephrectomy. The TCR was taken from an older woman with renal cell carcinoma. CDR3 bases: TGTGCCAGCAGTGTTAGACAGGGGGTAGGCACCGGGGAGCTGTTTTTT. Amino acid sequence: CASSVRQGVGTGELFF.